This T cell receptor (beta chain) was sequenced for a study of cytomegalovirus exposure and HLA in healthy donors (dated by TCRdb to 2017 to 2019). For the wider study: An earlier analysis of several hundred of the donors reported approximately 300 Gb of sequence data and some 110 million unique TCR beta sequences obtained from about 179 million T cells. The study aimed to test whether signatures of past pathogen exposure could be identified by cataloging public T cell receptors. Rather than drawing on any new phenotypic data, the later analysis identified candidate immune exposures from TCR beta sequences and the way those sequences occurred across donors. Genome-wide SNP genotypes for about 60% of the roughly 700 donors were used in a later genetic analysis, which treated that subset as a discovery cohort. Alongside the repertoire data, information on donor age, sex, ethnicity and CMV serostatus was compiled. In an earlier analysis of 500 to 650 of the donors, high-throughput TCR beta sequencing was used to judge whether each TCR beta V gene segment behaved as functional or pseudogenic. The study profiled the T cell repertoires of more than 500 subjects by immunosequencing and related them to cytomegalovirus serostatus. Besides the first cohort of around 670 subjects, a separate validation cohort made up of over a hundred different subjects was used. All discovery cohort repertoires had been generated using a single sequencing platform. Both class I and class II loci were covered by HLA typing, at four-digit resolution. A handful of DR-DQ haplotypes were handled as single units for association and clustering because linkage in the cohort was strong. About 330 gigabases of sequencing data and around 80 million unique TCR sequences made up an early release that covered under 750 HLA-typed donors. The number of typed donors differed by locus: about 620-630 for A, B, C, DRB1 and DQB1; approximately 520 for DQA1; approximately 610 for DPA1; and 400 to 480 for DPB1. Across some 400 genotyped donors of the cohort, an average of about 240,000 unique TCR beta nucleotide sequences per donor were sequenced, and about a sixth of those sequences were non-productive. High-throughput TCR immunosequencing, statistical association of individual TCRs with disease status, and machine learning were combined to predict cytomegalovirus infection status. A later analysis re-analyzed previously published TCR beta repertoires from about 600 donors and added high-resolution HLA genotyping to study TCR occurrence patterns. Of the 398 genotyped donors, 80% to 90% were placed in the genetic ancestry cluster associated with self-reported Caucasian donors.

Libraries were constructed by the immunoSEQ multiplex PCR assay. For the multiplex PCR, a mixture combining 60 forward primers for TCR Vbeta segments and 13 reverse primers for TCR Jbeta segments was used. Amplification of the CDR3 region of rearranged TCR beta genes was performed with a multiplex PCR assay on genomic DNA. Amplified TCR beta libraries were sequenced as 87-base-pair reads on the Illumina HiSeq System. Concerning the study's data processing: In a later analysis, tens of millions of unique TCR beta chains were counted across the 500 to 850 repertoires, and around 10 million of these chains were shared by at least two donors. Raw reads were error-corrected and collapsed into unique sequences with a nearest-neighbor algorithm that merged closely related sequences to remove PCR and sequencing errors. To assign V, D and J gene segments, CDR3 sequences were aligned to IMGT reference sequences. Each retained sequence needed at least a six-nucleotide match to both a V gene segment and a J gene segment. A rearrangement counted as productive if the CDR3 had no stop codons and remained in frame with V and J, and every other rearrangement counted as non-productive. Following IMGT convention, CDR3 was defined as the stretch from the second conserved V-encoded cysteine up to the conserved J-encoded phenylalanine. The earlier analysis of roughly 590 of the donors excluded any sequence lacking an unambiguous match to a single V gene segment. An earlier analysis of several hundred of the donors called V segments functional above 56.7% productive rearrangements and segregating when the between-donor standard deviation exceeded 5%. A statistical classification framework was built to diagnose cytomegalovirus status from the catalog of TCR beta chain sequences. V and J gene assignment, in a later analysis, came from comparing TCR nucleotide sequences with IMGT/GENE-DB human TR gene sequences. A later analysis assigned CDR3 sequences and most-parsimonious VDJ recombination scenarios with the TCRdist pipeline. In a later analysis, every TCR beta chain was defined by the combination of its CDR3 amino acid sequence and its V-gene family, and reads without a unique V-gene family were dropped. To address suspected cross-contamination and a sequencing artifact, a later analysis removed around 600 highly shared, low-generation-probability nucleotide sequences. In a later analysis, a clonal expansion index was calculated for each public chain from normalized within-repertoire ranks of inferred template counts. Generation probabilities in a later analysis came from a VDJ recombination model fitted to out-of-frame rearrangements, and those results were checked against IGoR. In a later analysis, TCR-TCR, TCR-HLA and TCR-CMV co-occurrence was scored with hypergeometric tests, and a repertoire-size bias correction was applied to TCR pairs. False discovery rates were estimated in a later analysis by permuting HLA or CMV assignments 20 times. In a later analysis, co-occurring TCRs were grouped using DBSCAN, with TCRdist sequence similarity added in when clustering inside HLA-allele-positive subsets. Repertoires with fewer than 30,000 or more than 120,000 public chains, plus five repertoires with anomalous nucleotide sharing, were excluded from co-occurrence clustering. As stored in TCRdb, this immuneACCESS dataset retains in-frame rearrangements with V and J assigned. A fraction of the clones does not appear; measured against another copy, unresolved V genes explain less than half of the discrepancy, and the remainder lacks a known reason. Clonal size and the V and J genes are those of that table, whereas D and trimming came from the DNA. In this sample the table shows around 170,000 clones, roughly 76% of which occur a single time. 6.3% of the sample goes to the ten largest clones.

About this clone itself: There is no known antigen for this receptor. Base qualities are missing; no much larger clone stands one base away.

Including the terminal cysteine and phenylalanine, the CDR3 comprises 12 residues. Only the CDR3 part of the read is kept: 36 bases, read in frame from the first base. Based on the germline V gene, the CDR1 and CDR2 sequences are LGHNA and YSLEER. V is shortened by 0 bases, J by 8 bases, and the region joining them spans 5 bases. The cohort comprised 666 healthy bone marrow donors. At the time of sampling, every cohort member was nominally healthy, though immune exposures that went unrecorded were likely present. The donor tested CMV seropositive and was one of the 289 seropositive cohort members. Every donor gave a peripheral blood sample, and the peripheral blood mononuclear cells from that sample were used for TCR beta sequencing. Genomic DNA extraction from the blood cell samples was performed with the Qiagen DNeasy Blood Extraction Kit. Paper-wide results and their limitations: It was suggested by the authors that the approach could potentially be generalized to other disease states and immunological phenotypes. For the cohort, immune exposure information was limited to CMV serostatus. In an earlier analysis of approximately 590 of the donors, most TCR beta V segments appeared in productive rearrangements about 90% or about 30% of the time, broadly matching IMGT annotations. Specific HLA alleles were associated with 15,000 to 20,000 TCR beta sequences at a false discovery rate of 0.05 in a later analysis. Most TCR sequences were observed very rarely across donors, whereas some public TCRs were present in many individuals. Linkage disequilibrium might explain the correlated functional status among segregating V segments, but an unknown experimental factor could not be excluded. Compared with equally common non-associated chains, HLA-associated TCR beta chains in a later analysis were more clonally expanded and had lower generation probabilities. Because HLA typing was missing for some donors at each locus, association tests included only the typed subset. The 87-base-pair reads could not distinguish some IMGT-functional V segments, including TRBV6-2 and TRBV6-3, so those segments were excluded. In a later analysis, the rate of TCR association differed among HLA loci, with DRB1 alleles having the most associated TCRs and HLA-C alleles having the fewest. An association between a missense DCLRE1C variant and V-gene and J-gene trimming of TCR beta chains was found in a later genetic analysis and replicated in an independent cohort. Several of the top co-occurrence clusters appeared to be linked to parvovirus B19, influenza, CMV and Epstein-Barr virus, according to a later analysis. When HLA alleles, especially DR and DQ, strongly co-occurred, TCR associations were difficult to assign to individual alleles. According to a later analysis, most CMV-associated TCR beta chains appeared to be HLA-restricted, and the HLA associations seemed to be driven largely by CMV exposure. A cluster of highly shared sequence variants was judged likely to represent a technical artifact of the sequencing pipeline. The classifier was reported to diagnose cytomegalovirus status with high specificity and sensitivity in both the original cohort and the validation cohort. Sequencing depth was assumed to be roughly uniform across donors in the presence/absence analyses, though that assumption may not hold. Only TCR beta chains were sequenced in this cohort, and the absence of alpha or paired-chain data limited detectable features. Because counts were too low, roughly 18 rarely observed V segments, including chromosome 9 orphons, were left out of the earlier analysis of about 620 of the donors. A few of the identified cytomegalovirus-associated TCR beta chains were confirmed in vitro to be specific for cytomegalovirus antigens. The study listed 164 TCR beta chains as associated with cytomegalovirus. A further reported finding was that TCR beta sequences accurately predicted the HLA-A and HLA-B alleles for most subjects in the first cohort. In a later genetic analysis, fewer N-insertions in productive TCRs were reported among donors in an Asian-associated ancestry cluster than the approximately 670-donor mean.

Rearrangement joined TRBV4-3 to TRBJ2-1; the D gene remains uncertain. The sample was PBMCs. The TCR originated in a man aged 35-49 years in good health and CMV-seropositive. This receptor carries the CDR3 CASSQDNDEQFF. Here is the DNA: TGCGCCAGCAGCCAAGATAATGATGAGCAGTTCTTC.